This entry lists 14 T cell receptor beta chains sequenced from one sample in a study of graft-versus-host responses after intestinal transplantation. Libraries were prepared by immunoSEQ multiplex PCR; TCRdb keeps only in-frame clonotypes and omits some of them. This sample has about 94,000 clones, with roughly nine tenths found just once. These receptors have no identified antigens. The specimen was unstimulated CD8+ T cells sorted from spleen or lymph node cells, collected before intestinal transplant. The source of these receptors is a human donor who received an intestinal transplant.

The V gene is TRBV30, the J gene TRBJ2-2; 11 bases map to TRBD1. J was trimmed by 3 bases and V by 7 bases; bases with no gene match: 1. The CDR3 length is 13 residues. Germline CDR1 and CDR2: GTSNPN and SVGIG (reference sequence). CDR3 loop: CASDRGHTGELFF. In nucleotides, the CDR3 is TGTGCCTCGGACAGGGGGCACACCGGGGAGCTGTTTTTT.

The rearrangement joins TRBV6-1 to TRBJ1-1; D uncertain. The CDR3 loop spans 13 amino acids. Germline CDR1 is MNHNS and CDR2 is SASEGT. V was pared by 5 bases and J by 0 bases, with 7 bases between. The CDR3 DNA is TGTGCCAGCAGTCCGCAGGTGAACACTGAAGCTTTCTTT. It yields the protein CASSPQVNTEAFF.

V is TRBV18 and J is TRBJ1-2; D unresolved. The CDR3 runs to 14 residues. Trimming took off 5 bases at V and 4 bases at J, with 14 bases between the two ends. Germline V CDR1 and CDR2: KGHSH, LQKENI. The CDR3 spells CASSTIGGPYGYTF. The CDR3 nucleotides are TGTGCCAGCTCAACGATTGGTGGCCCCTATGGCTACACCTTC.

J is TRBJ2-2 and V is TRBV14; TRBD2 matches at 7 bases. The germline V gene has CDR1 SGHDN and CDR2 FVKESK. V lost 5 bases and J lost 0; bases outside the gene matches: 9. The CDR3 has 17 residues. In DNA, the CDR3 is TGTGCCAGCAGCGACCATCCGGGACTACCGAACACCGGGGAGCTGTTTTTT. It encodes CASSDHPGLPNTGELFF.

The sample holds one count of this clone. The chain carries TRBV29-1 and TRBJ1-5; D might be TRBD1 (5 bases). Trimming removed 2 bases at V and 7 bases at J, with 9 bases between. Per germline, CDR1 SQVTM and CDR2 ANQGSEA. The CDR3 loop spans 12 amino acids. The CDR3 spells CSVEFRGQPQHF. The CDR3 nucleotides are TGCAGCGTTGAATTTAGGGGACAGCCCCAGCATTTT.

This clone was detected a few times. In nucleotides, the CDR3 is TGCGCCAGCCGCCCTCAGGGGGCAACTAATGAAAAACTGTTTTTT. Translation: CASRPQGATNEKLFF. The chain couples TRBV10-2 to TRBJ1-4; 7 positions match TRBD1. This CDR3 comprises 15 residues. Losses at the gene ends were 8 bases for V and 0 bases for J; bases not matched to a gene: 6. Germline-derived CDR1 and CDR2 are WSHSY and SAAADI.

This chain joins TRBV10-2 and TRBJ1-2; possibly TRBD1 for D (5 bases). V was clipped by 0 bases and J by 4 bases, with 12 bases between them. This CDR3 is 15 amino acids long. Germline V gene sequence: CDR1 WSHSY, CDR2 SAAADI. CDR3 region: CASSESGGPLYGYTF. The DNA of the CDR3 is TGCGCCAGCAGTGAGTCGGGGGGACCCCTCTATGGCTACACCTTC.

The J gene is TRBJ2-1, the V gene TRBV4-1; 11 nucleotides align to TRBD2. Trimming removed 1 base from V and 5 bases from J; junction bases left unmatched: 13. CDR1 MGHRA and CDR2 YSYEKL come from the germline V gene. The CDR3 is 19 amino acids. CDR3 sequence: CASSQGLPSGRLLDNEQFF. The CDR3 bases are TGCGCCAGCAGCCAAGGACTCCCTAGCGGGAGGTTGTTAGACAATGAGCAGTTCTTC.

The CDR3 loop reads CASSWGQDSYEQYF. The CDR3 DNA sequence: TGCGCCAGCAGCTGGGGGCAGGACTCCTACGAGCAGTACTTC. The chain uses TRBV4-3 and TRBJ2-7; maybe TRBD1 (6 bases). Per the germline V gene, CDR1 is LGHNA and CDR2 is YSLEER. Trimming removed 5 bases from V and 0 bases from J, with 11 bases in between. The CDR3 runs 14 residues.

The chain combines TRBV6-5 with TRBJ1-1; 8 bases are a match to TRBD1. The J segment lost 3 bases and the V segment lost 5 bases, leaving 8 bases of the junction unmatched. The germline gives CDR1 MNHEY, CDR2 SVGAGI. The CDR3 covers 15 residues. In nucleotides, the CDR3 is TGTGCCAGCAGTCCCGGACAGGGAAGGGACACTGAAGCTTTCTTT. Translating gives CASSPGQGRDTEAFF.

V is TRBV19 and J is TRBJ1-5; 9 bases fit TRBD1. This CDR3 is built from 16 residues. Losses at the gene ends were 5 bases for V and 3 bases for J; bases not matched to a gene: 8. Germline V gene lookup returns CDR1 LNHDA and CDR2 SQIVND (reference sequence). The CDR3: CASSQSRTGDNQPQHF. The CDR3, as DNA: TGTGCCAGTAGTCAATCCCGGACAGGGGACAATCAGCCCCAGCATTTT.

The CDR3: CASSAGLVSYNEQFF. For the CDR3, the DNA is TGTGCCAGCAGCGCCGGACTAGTCTCCTACAATGAGCAGTTCTTC. The V call is TRBV9, the J call TRBJ2-1; 7 bases align to TRBD2. Germline V CDR1 and CDR2: SGDLS, YYNGEE. There are 15 residues in the CDR3. Trimming removed 3 bases from V and 0 bases from J; junction bases left unmatched: 3.

In this sample, this clone turned up once. The junction differs from germline at one of its ends, possibly a read error. DNA for the CDR3: TGTGCCGGCAGCTTCAGCGGGGCCTACGAGCAGTACTTC. Amino acids: CAGSFSGAYEQYF. This chain uses TRBV7-2 with TRBJ2-7; TRBD2 agrees at 7 bases. CDR1 is SGHTA, CDR2 FQGNSA, per germline. This CDR3 is built from 13 residues. The variable domain in full, with the rest retrieved from reference TRBV7-2 and TRBJ2-7, is GAGVSQSPSNKVTEKGKDVELRCDPISGHTALYWYRQSLGQGLEFLIYFQGNSAPDKSGLPSDRFSAERTGGSVSTLTIQRTQQEDSAVYLCAGSFSGAYEQYFGPGTRLTVT.

This clone was seen a handful of times. This chain links TRBV4-3 with TRBJ2-7, with D tentatively TRBD1 (6 bases). This CDR3 region has 15 residues. With 1 base removed from V and 4 bases from J, the gap between germline ends came to 14 bases. Germline lookup yields CDR1 LGHNA and CDR2 YSLEER. DNA for the CDR3: TGCGCCAGCAGCCAAGTGGGGGCAACGGGGTACGAGCAGTACTTC. Translating it yields CASSQVGATGYEQYF.